The source of this T cell receptor (beta chain) is a study of cytomegalovirus exposure and HLA in healthy donors. On this clone itself: What it recognizes is unknown.

Whole-study results and caveats: Among donors in an Asian-associated ancestry cluster, a later analysis reportedly found fewer N-insertions than the approximately 700-donor mean.

CDR3 length: 14 amino acids. Germline V gene data show CDR1 as SGHNT and CDR2 as YENEEA. V shed 3 bases and J shed 5 bases, with 10 bases lying between them. The PCR used 60 Vbeta and 13 Jbeta primers. TCRdb's copy holds only in-frame clones and misses some; the assay was immunoSEQ multiplex PCR. The sample comprises some 270,000 clones, around nine tenths of which are singletons, and 1.5% to 2% rests with the top ten. This receptor was identified in a girl aged 2 to 9 in good health and CMV-seronegative. Specimen: PBMCs. V usage is TRBV11-3 and J usage is TRBJ2-2; no clear D. Here the CDR3 DNA reads TGTGCCAGCAGCTTTGGCAGGATTACCGGGGAGCTGTTTTTT. This sequence encodes CASSFGRITGELFF.